The rows below give T cell receptor beta chains drawn from one sample of a study of T-cell reconstitution after alpha-beta-depleted transplantation in children. From the PCR reads, TCRdb called clonotypes with MiXCR, one entry per CDR3 protein. This table has around 200,000 distinct CDR3 sequences, 8% to 9.5% appearing once. Sequencing was performed on PBMCs from the stem cell graft donor, taken from the stem cell graft. The receptors were gathered from a human donor who donated a stem cell graft to a child with acute lymphoblastic leukemia. Both conserved end residues are part of each CDR3. The order of the fields is clone size, J gene, V gene, CDR3 length, D gene, CDR3 protein, CDR3 DNA. D genes are given only for firm matches. For some rows the clone size is stated as once, few or many, or as a class when expanded; others skip it.

few | TRBJ2-4 | TRBV20-1 | 15 | NA | CSARDPRLGGNIQYF | TGCAGTGCTAGAGACCCTCGCCTAGGGGGGAACATTCAGTACTTC
NA | TRBJ2-5 | TRBV10-3 | 14 | NA | CAISPGPGIETQYF | TGTGCCATCAGTCCGGGACCGGGAATCGAGACCCAGTACTTC
many | TRBJ1-6 | TRBV3-1 | 13 | NA | CASSRDGDSPLHF | TGTGCCAGCAGTAGGGACGGAGATTCACCCCTCCACTTT
many | TRBJ1-1 | TRBV5-1 | 15 | NA | CASSLGTGGNTEAFF | TGTGCCAGCAGCTTAGGGACGGGGGGGAACACTGAAGCTTTCTTT
NA | TRBJ1-5 | TRBV10-3 | 15 | NA | CAISDFGGNAQPQHF | TGTGCCATCAGTGATTTTGGAGGGAATGCTCAGCCCCAGCATTTT
many | TRBJ2-1 | TRBV3-1 | 13 | NA | CASSNTGRGEQFF | TGTGCCAGCAGCAATACAGGGCGGGGTGAGCAGTTCTTC
NA | TRBJ1-4 | TRBV7-9 | 15 | TRBD1 | CASSRIQGEMRKLFF | TGTGCCAGCAGCAGAATCCAGGGGGAAATGAGGAAACTGTTTTTT
many | TRBJ2-1 | TRBV6-5 | 15 | NA | CASSYSRGPYNEQFF | TGTGCCAGCAGTTACAGCCGGGGACCTTACAATGAGCAGTTCTTC
few | TRBJ2-7 | TRBV3-1 | 15 | NA | CASSQAVTVSYEQYF | TGTGCCAGCAGCCAAGCCGTGACAGTCTCCTACGAGCAGTACTTC
NA | TRBJ2-7 | TRBV7-6 | 12 | NA | CASRGGGPEQYF | TGTGCCAGCAGAGGGGGGGGTCCCGAGCAGTACTTC
few | TRBJ2-1 | TRBV3-1 | 15 | TRBD2 | CASSGGTSGRNEQFF | TGTGCCAGCAGCGGTGGGACTAGCGGGCGCAATGAGCAGTTCTTC
many | TRBJ2-3 | TRBV7-7 | 14 | NA | CASSAGPSTDTQYF | TGTGCCAGCAGCGCCGGCCCATCCACAGATACGCAGTATTTT
few | TRBJ1-1 | TRBV6-5 | 14 | NA | CASSHRAVNTEAFF | TGTGCCAGCAGCCACAGGGCGGTGAACACTGAAGCTTTCTTT
NA | TRBJ2-5 | TRBV24-1 | 14 | NA | CATSDGRSQETQYF | TGTGCCACCAGTGACGGACGGTCCCAAGAGACCCAGTACTTC